This T cell receptor beta chain was sequenced for a study of blood T cell repertoires in COVID-19. Germline trimming cut 5 bases from V and 5 bases from J; bases unmatched to any gene: 7. The CDR3 extends over 15 amino acids. From germline, CDR1 is LGHDT and CDR2 YNNKEL (reference sequence). Original processing methods: Amplification with reference gene primers provided the estimates of nucleated cell counts. Measured with immunoSEQ multiplex PCR; TCRdb has only the in-frame clones, and not every one. The DNA gave D and trimming, while V, J and clone size come from that table. The sample holds 200,000 to 300,000 clones, approximately 80% seen once.

V and J are TRBV3-1 (or the pseudogene TRBV3-2) and TRBJ2-3; 10 nucleotides line up with TRBD2. This receptor was identified in a man between 40 and 49 years old who had recovered from COVID-19. Sequenced sample: peripheral blood. Here the CDR3 DNA reads TGTGCCAGCAGCGAATTAGCGGGGGGCGGAGATACGCAGTATTTT. This sequence encodes CASSELAGGGDTQYF.